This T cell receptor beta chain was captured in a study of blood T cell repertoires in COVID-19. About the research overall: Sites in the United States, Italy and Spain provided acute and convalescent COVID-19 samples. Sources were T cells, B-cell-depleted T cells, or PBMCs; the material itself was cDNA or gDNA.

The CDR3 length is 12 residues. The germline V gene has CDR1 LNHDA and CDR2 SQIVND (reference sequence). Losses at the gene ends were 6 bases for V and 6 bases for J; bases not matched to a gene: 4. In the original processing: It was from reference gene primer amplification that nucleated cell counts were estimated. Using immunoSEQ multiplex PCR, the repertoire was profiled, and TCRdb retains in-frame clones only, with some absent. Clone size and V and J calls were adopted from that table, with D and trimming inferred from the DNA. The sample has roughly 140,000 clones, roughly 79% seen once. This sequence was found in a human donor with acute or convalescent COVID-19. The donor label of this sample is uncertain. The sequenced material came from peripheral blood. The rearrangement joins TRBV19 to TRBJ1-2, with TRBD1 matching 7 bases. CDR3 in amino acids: CASRSTGHGYTF. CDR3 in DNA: TGTGCCAGTAGGTCGACAGGGCATGGCTACACCTTC.